This T cell receptor beta chain was observed in a study of cytomegalovirus exposure and HLA in healthy donors. Note on this clone: The antigen remains undetermined.

The V gene's germline CDR1 is MNHNS and CDR2 SASEGT. V was clipped by 5 bases and J by 1 base, with 9 bases between them. The CDR3 runs to 14 residues. Regarding the study as a whole: The authors later found most CMV-associated TCR beta chains appeared HLA-restricted.

The PCR was carried out with 60 Vbeta primers and 13 Jbeta primers. Original analysis: Later analysis identified approximately 80 million unique TCR beta chains, some 10 million shared. Repertoires were generated with immunoSEQ multiplex PCR, while TCRdb's copy carries only in-frame clones and drops some. D and trimming come from the DNA, and the V and J calls and clone size come from that table. The table shows around 200,000 clones, with approximately 85% occurring only once. Unrecorded immune exposure was likely among donors, who were nominally healthy when sampled. The receptor was derived from a woman younger than 30 in good health and CMV-seronegative. What was sequenced was PBMCs. The chain combines TRBV6-1 with TRBJ1-5; D possibly corresponds to TRBD1 (5 bases). CDR3 nucleotides: TGTGCCAGCAGTATACAGGAGAGCAATCAGCCCCAGCATTTT. Translating it yields CASSIQESNQPQHF.